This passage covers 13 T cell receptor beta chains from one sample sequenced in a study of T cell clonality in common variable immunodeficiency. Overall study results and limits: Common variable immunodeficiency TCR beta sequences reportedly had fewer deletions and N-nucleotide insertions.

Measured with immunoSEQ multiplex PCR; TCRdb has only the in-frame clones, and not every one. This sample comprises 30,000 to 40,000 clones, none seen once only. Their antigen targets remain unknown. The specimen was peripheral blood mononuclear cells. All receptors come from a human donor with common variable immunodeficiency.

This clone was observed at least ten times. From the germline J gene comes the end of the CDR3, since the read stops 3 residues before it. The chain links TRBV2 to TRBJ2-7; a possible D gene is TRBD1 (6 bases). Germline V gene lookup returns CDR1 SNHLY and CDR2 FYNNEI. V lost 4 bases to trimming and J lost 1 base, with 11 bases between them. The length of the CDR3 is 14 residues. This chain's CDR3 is CASSGRDTSYEQYF. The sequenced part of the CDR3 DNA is TGTGCCAGCAGTGGTCGGGACACTTCCTACGAG.

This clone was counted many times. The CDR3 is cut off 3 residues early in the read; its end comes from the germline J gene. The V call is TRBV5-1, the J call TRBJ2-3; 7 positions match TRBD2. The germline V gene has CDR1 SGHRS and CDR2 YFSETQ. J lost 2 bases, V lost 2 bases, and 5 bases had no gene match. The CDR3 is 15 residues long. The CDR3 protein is CASSFGTTNTDTQYF. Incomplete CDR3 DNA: TGCGCCAGCAGCTTCGGGACTACCAACACAGATACG.

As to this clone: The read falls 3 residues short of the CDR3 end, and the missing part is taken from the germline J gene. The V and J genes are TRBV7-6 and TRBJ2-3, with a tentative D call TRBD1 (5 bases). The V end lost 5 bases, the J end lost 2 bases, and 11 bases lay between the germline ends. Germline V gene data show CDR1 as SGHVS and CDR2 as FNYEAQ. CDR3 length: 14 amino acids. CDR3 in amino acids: CASSLGRDTDTQYF. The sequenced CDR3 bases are TGTGCCAGCAGCCTCGGCAGGGACACAGATACG.

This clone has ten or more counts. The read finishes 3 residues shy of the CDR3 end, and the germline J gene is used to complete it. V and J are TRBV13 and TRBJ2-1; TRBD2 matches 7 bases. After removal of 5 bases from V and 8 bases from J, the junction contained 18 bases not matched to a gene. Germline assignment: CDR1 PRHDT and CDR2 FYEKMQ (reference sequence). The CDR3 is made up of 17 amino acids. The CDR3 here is CASSGLTSGAFGDEQFF. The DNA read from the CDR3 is TGTGCCAGCAGCGGACTAACCAGCGGGGCCTTTGGCGATGAG. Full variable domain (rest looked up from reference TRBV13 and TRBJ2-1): AAGVIQSPRHLIKEKRETATLKCYPIPRHDTVYWYQQGPGQDPQFLISFYEKMQSDKGSIPDRFSAQQFSDYHSELNMSSLELGDSALYFCASSGLTSGAFGDEQFFGPGTRLTVL.

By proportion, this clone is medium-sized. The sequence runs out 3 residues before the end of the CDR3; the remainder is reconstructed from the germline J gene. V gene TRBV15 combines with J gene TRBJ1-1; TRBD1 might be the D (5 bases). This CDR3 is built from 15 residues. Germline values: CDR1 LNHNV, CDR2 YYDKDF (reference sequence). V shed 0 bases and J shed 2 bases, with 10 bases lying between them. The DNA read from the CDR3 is TGTGCCACCAGCAGAGATCCGGGGGTTAACACTGAA. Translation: CATSRDPGVNTE. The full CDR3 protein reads CATSRDPGVNTEAFF.

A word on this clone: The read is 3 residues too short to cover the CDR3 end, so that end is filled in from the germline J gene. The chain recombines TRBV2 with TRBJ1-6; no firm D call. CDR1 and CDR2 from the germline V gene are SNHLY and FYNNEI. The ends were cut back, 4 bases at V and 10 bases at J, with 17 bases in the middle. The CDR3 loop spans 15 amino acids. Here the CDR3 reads CASSGPDGLGSPLHF. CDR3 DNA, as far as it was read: TGTGCCAGCAGTGGCCCCGATGGATTAGGGTCACCC.

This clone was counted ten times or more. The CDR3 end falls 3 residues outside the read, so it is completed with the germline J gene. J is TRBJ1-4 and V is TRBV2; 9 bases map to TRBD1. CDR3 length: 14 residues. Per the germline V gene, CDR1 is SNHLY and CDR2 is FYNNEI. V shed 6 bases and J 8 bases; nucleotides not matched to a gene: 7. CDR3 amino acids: CASRATGGAEKLFF. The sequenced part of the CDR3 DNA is TGTGCCAGCAGGGCAACAGGGGGCGCCGAAAAA.

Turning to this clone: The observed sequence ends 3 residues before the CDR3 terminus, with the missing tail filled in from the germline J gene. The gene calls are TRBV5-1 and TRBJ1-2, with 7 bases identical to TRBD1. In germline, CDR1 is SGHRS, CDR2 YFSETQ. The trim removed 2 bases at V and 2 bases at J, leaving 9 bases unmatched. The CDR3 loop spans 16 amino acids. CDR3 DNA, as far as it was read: TGCGCCAGCAGCTTAGATATAATGACAGGGAACTATGGC. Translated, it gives CASSLDIMTGNYG. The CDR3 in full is CASSLDIMTGNYGYTF.

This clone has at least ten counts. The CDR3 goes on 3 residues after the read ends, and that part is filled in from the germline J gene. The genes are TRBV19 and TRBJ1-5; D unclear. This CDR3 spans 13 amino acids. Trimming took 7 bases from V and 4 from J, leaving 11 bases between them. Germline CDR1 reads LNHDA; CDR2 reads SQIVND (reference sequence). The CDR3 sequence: CASNPDWNQPQHF. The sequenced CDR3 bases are TGTGCCAGTAACCCCGACTGGAATCAGCCC.

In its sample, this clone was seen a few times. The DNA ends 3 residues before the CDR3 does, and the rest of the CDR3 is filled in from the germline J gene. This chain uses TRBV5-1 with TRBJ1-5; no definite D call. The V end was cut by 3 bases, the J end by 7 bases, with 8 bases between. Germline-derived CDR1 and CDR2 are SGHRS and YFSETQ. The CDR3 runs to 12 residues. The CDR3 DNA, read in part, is TGCGCCAGCAGCTCCGATGGCCAGCCC. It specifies CASSSDGQP. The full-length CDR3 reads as CASSSDGQPQHF.

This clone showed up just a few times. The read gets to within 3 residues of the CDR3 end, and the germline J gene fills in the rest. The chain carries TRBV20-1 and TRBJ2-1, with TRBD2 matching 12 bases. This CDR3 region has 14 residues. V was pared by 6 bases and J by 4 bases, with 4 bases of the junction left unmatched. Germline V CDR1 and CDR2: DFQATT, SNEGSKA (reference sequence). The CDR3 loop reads CSALGLAGYNEQFF. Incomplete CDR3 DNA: TGCAGTGCCCTCGGACTAGCGGGATACAATGAG.

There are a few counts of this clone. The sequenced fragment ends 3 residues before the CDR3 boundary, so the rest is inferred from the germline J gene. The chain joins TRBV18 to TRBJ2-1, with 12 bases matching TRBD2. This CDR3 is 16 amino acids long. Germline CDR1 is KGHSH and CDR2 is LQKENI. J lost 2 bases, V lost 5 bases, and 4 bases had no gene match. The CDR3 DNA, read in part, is TGTGCCAGCTCAGCCCGACTAGCGGGGGCCTACAATGAG. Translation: CASSARLAGAYNE. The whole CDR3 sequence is CASSARLAGAYNEQFF. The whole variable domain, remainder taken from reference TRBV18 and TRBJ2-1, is NAGVMQNPRHLVRRRGQEARLRCSPMKGHSHVYWYRQLPEEGLKFMVYLQKENIIDESGMPKERFSAEFPKEGPSILRIQQVVRGDSAAYFCASSARLAGAYNEQFFGPGTRLTVL.

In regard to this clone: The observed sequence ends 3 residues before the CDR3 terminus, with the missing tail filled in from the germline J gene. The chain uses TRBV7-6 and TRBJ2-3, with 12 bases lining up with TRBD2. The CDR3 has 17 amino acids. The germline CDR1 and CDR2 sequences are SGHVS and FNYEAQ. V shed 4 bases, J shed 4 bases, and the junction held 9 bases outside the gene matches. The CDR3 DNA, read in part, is TGTGCCAGCAGCTATCGGACTAGCGGGGAGTCTTCAGATACG. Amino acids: CASSYRTSGESSDT. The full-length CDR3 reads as CASSYRTSGESSDTQYF.